The rows below give T cell receptor beta chains drawn from one sample of a study of blood T cells in healthy people across ages. TCRdb passed the 5' RACE reads through MiXCR, listing each CDR3 protein once. The table lists about 1.4 million distinct CDR3 sequences, 45% to 70% of them singletons, with 5% to 7% in the top ten. The specimen sequenced was blood. These receptors originate from a man aged 18 to 29 in good health. Both conserved end residues are part of each CDR3. A D gene is named only where the DNA matches it firmly. The size field is filled for only some rows; it gives once, few, many or a size class.

size	V	D	J	CDR3	DNA
-	TRBV10-2	-	TRBJ2-5	CASSEFLRIQETQYF	TGCGCCAGCAGTGAGTTCTTACGGATCCAAGAGACCCAGTACTTC
-	TRBV4-3	TRBD1	TRBJ2-5	CASSKRQGISETQYF	TGCGCCAGCAGCAAAAGACAGGGAATATCGGAGACCCAGTACTTC
-	TRBV11-2	-	TRBJ2-7	CASSLDQGTEYEQYF	TGTGCCAGCAGCTTAGATCAGGGGACGGAATACGAGCAGTACTTC
-	TRBV9	-	TRBJ2-2	CASSGVTGELFF	TGTGCCAGCTCGGGAGTCACCGGGGAGCTGTTTTTT
-	TRBV20-1	-	TRBJ2-7	CSARADGTYEQYF	TGCAGTGCTAGAGCCGACGGGACTTACGAGCAGTACTTC
-	TRBV6-5	-	TRBJ2-3	CASSHRLSSDTQYF	TGTGCCAGCAGTCACCGACTGTCGTCGGATACGCAGTATTTT
once	TRBV3-1	-	TRBJ1-6	CASSQGTGANSPLHF	TGTGCCAGCAGCCAGGGCACGGGGGCCAATTCACCCCTCCACTTT
few	TRBV20-1	TRBD2	TRBJ2-1	CSARDLTSGRGKSSYNEQFF	TGCAGTGCTAGAGACCTCACTAGCGGGAGAGGGAAAAGCTCCTACAATGAGCAGTTCTTC
-	TRBV20-1	-	TRBJ1-6	CSARDYRTNYSYNSPLHF	TGCAGTGCTAGAGATTATCGGACGAACTACTCCTATAATTCACCCCTCCACTTT
once	TRBV7-9	-	TRBJ2-7	CASSLRAGGEQYF	TGTGCCAGCAGCTTAAGGGCCGGGGGTGAGCAGTACTTC
-	TRBV10-3	TRBD2	TRBJ2-1	CATTSGGHNEQFF	TGTGCCACGACTAGCGGGGGGCACAATGAGCAGTTCTTC
-	TRBV6-5	-	TRBJ2-5	CASSSVGGAQETQYF	TGTGCCAGCAGTTCGGTGGGGGGGGCCCAAGAGACCCAGTACTTC
-	TRBV10-3	-	TRBJ2-3	CAISASGINTDTQYF	TGTGCCATCAGTGCTTCAGGCATCAACACAGATACGCAGTATTTT
-	TRBV27	-	TRBJ1-1	CASSPQATANTEAFF	TGTGCCAGCAGCCCGCAGGCTACAGCGAACACTGAAGCTTTCTTT
-	TRBV5-1	TRBD2	TRBJ2-7	CASSPYGGRYEQYF	TGCGCCAGCAGCCCATACGGCGGGAGGTACGAGCAGTACTTC
-	TRBV24-1	-	TRBJ2-5	CATSDPGQPPYF	TGTGCCACCAGTGATCCTGGACAGCCTCCGTACTTC
-	TRBV30	-	TRBJ1-2	CAWSEVYGYTF	TGTGCCTGGAGTGAGGTCTATGGCTACACCTTC
-	TRBV20-1	-	TRBJ1-1	CSARSATGAGEAFF	TGCAGTGCTAGATCAGCGACGGGGGCAGGTGAAGCTTTCTTT
-	TRBV5-1	TRBD1	TRBJ1-2	CASSRDSFSYGYTF	TGCGCCAGCAGCCGGGACAGTTTTTCCTATGGCTACACCTTC
-	TRBV27	-	TRBJ2-3	CASSLSIRGSGTQYF	TGTGCCAGCAGTTTATCAATCAGGGGTTCGGGTACGCAGTATTTT
-	TRBV2	-	TRBJ2-1	CASSLLTARGNEQFF	TGTGCCAGCTCCCTCCTGACAGCGAGGGGCAATGAGCAGTTCTTC
few	TRBV12-3/TRBV12-4	TRBD2	TRBJ2-7	CASSRTSGNIYEQYF	TGTGCCAGCAGTCGGACTAGCGGGAACATCTACGAGCAGTACTTC
-	TRBV4-1	TRBD1	TRBJ2-7	CASSRGQGSGEQYF	TGCGCCAGCAGCAGAGGACAGGGTTCAGGAGAGCAGTACTTC
-	TRBV12-3/TRBV12-4	-	TRBJ2-3	CASSRQATDTQYF	TGTGCCAGCAGTCGACAGGCCACAGATACGCAGTATTTT
-	TRBV9	TRBD1	TRBJ1-6	CASSVTGQGDSPLHF	TGTGCCAGCAGCGTAACGGGACAGGGTGATTCACCCCTCCACTTT
-	TRBV20-1	-	TRBJ2-1	CSASLRGVRNEQFF	TGCAGTGCTAGCCTAAGGGGGGTAAGAAATGAGCAGTTCTTC
-	TRBV4-2	TRBD2	TRBJ2-1	CASSRHPGTSYGNEQFF	TGTGCCAGCAGCCGACACCCCGGGACTAGCTATGGGAATGAGCAGTTCTTC
-	TRBV20-1	-	TRBJ2-7	CSARDPQSSVSYEQYF	TGCAGTGCTAGAGATCCCCAGTCTAGCGTCTCCTACGAGCAGTACTTC
-	TRBV7-2	TRBD1	TRBJ2-3	CASSLEWDSRADTQYF	TGTGCCAGCAGCTTAGAGTGGGACAGCCGGGCAGATACGCAGTATTTT
-	TRBV20-1	TRBD2	TRBJ2-1	CSASGPQRGYNEQFF	TGCAGTGCATCGGGCCCTCAGCGGGGCTACAATGAGCAGTTCTTC
once	TRBV12-3/TRBV12-4	-	TRBJ1-2	CASSLYGLGYTF	TGTGCCAGCAGTTTATATGGCCTTGGCTACACCTTC
few	TRBV4-2	TRBD1	TRBJ1-2	CASSPGQVPNYGYTF	TGTGCCAGCAGCCCAGGACAGGTCCCTAACTATGGCTACACCTTC
-	TRBV7-9	-	TRBJ1-1	CASSVLVNPEAFF	TGTGCCAGCAGCGTTTTAGTGAACCCTGAAGCTTTCTTT
-	TRBV12-3/TRBV12-4	-	TRBJ2-7	CASSSSDRGEQYF	TGTGCCAGCAGTTCCAGTGACAGAGGCGAGCAGTACTTC
-	TRBV6-5	TRBD2	TRBJ2-5	CASSYSATSGGSQETQYF	TGTGCCAGCAGTTACTCAGCGACTAGCGGGGGGTCCCAAGAGACCCAGTACTTC
-	TRBV12-3/TRBV12-4	-	TRBJ1-2	CASSFPGDGGYTF	TGTGCCAGCAGTTTCCCCGGAGATGGAGGCTACACCTTC
-	TRBV20-1	TRBD1	TRBJ2-2	CSASDRGRTGELFF	TGCAGTGCTAGTGACAGGGGCAGAACCGGGGAGCTGTTTTTT
-	TRBV4-1	-	TRBJ2-7	CASSQRWVGEQYF	TGCGCCAGCAGCCAGAGGTGGGTGGGGGAGCAGTACTTC
-	TRBV11-2	TRBD2	TRBJ2-5	CASSDTQTGLSQETQYF	TGTGCCAGCAGCGATACGCAAACGGGACTATCACAAGAGACCCAGTACTTC
few	TRBV20-1	-	TRBJ2-7	CSATTGIYEQYF	TGCAGTGCAACGACAGGCATCTACGAGCAGTACTTC
-	TRBV5-1	-	TRBJ2-5	CASSLEGRNQETQYF	TGCGCCAGCAGCTTGGAGGGAAGGAACCAAGAGACCCAGTACTTC
-	TRBV30	-	TRBJ2-3	CAWSPRAISTDTQYF	TGTGCCTGGAGTCCACGGGCGATCAGCACAGATACGCAGTATTTT
-	TRBV28	-	TRBJ1-6	CAGGPGFYSPLHF	TGTGCCGGGGGTCCAGGGTTTTATTCACCCCTCCACTTT
-	TRBV20-1	-	TRBJ1-5	CSARDEFPFNQPQHF	TGCAGTGCTAGAGATGAGTTTCCTTTTAATCAGCCCCAGCATTTT
-	TRBV28	-	TRBJ2-3	CASSLYPTSTDTQYF	TGTGCCAGCAGTTTATACCCGACTAGCACAGATACGCAGTATTTT
-	TRBV20-1	-	TRBJ2-4	CSAIANDENIQYF	TGCAGTGCTATCGCCAATGACGAAAACATTCAGTACTTC